This is a list of T cell receptor beta chains from one sample in a study of blood T cell repertoires in COVID-19. The repertoire was sequenced with immunoSEQ multiplex PCR; TCRdb's copy has only in-frame clones and lacks some. The data contain approximately 200,000 clones, roughly 80% of them seen just once; the ten biggest clones take up 4.5% to 5.5%. The sequencing input was peripheral blood. The receptors were sampled from a human donor in a cohort sampled during active COVID-19. Each CDR3 is given with its conserved first and last residue. D genes are given only for firm matches. The listing skips clone size in some rows; elsewhere it reads once, few, many or a size class.

TRBJ2-7,TRBV5-1,.,.,TGCGCCAGCAGCCCCATGGGCGTTTACGAGCAGTACTTC,CASSPMGVYEQYF
TRBJ2-1,TRBV11-2,once,TRBD2,TGTGCCAGCAGCTTAGCCCGGACTAGCGGGGAGCAGTTCTTC,CASSLARTSGEQFF
TRBJ1-2,TRBV19,.,TRBD1,TGTGCCACCCGGACAGGGGGCAGCTATGGCTACACCTTC,CATRTGGSYGYTF
TRBJ2-1,TRBV4-2,.,.,TGTGCCAGCAGCCAAGATCAGGGGCATGAGCAGTTCTTC,CASSQDQGHEQFF
TRBJ1-2,TRBV3-1/TRBV3-2,.,.,TGTGCCAGCAGCTTGGGACACTTTAACTATGGCTACACCTTC,CASSLGHFNYGYTF
TRBJ2-1,TRBV6-5,.,TRBD2,TGTGCCAGCAGTTACGGAAGGCGGGGGGTCAATGAGCAGTTCTTC,CASSYGRRGVNEQFF
TRBJ2-7,TRBV28,many,.,TGTGCCAGCAGTTTTTACACGGGGGGCCGAGGCGAGCAGTACTTC,CASSFYTGGRGEQYF
TRBJ1-5,TRBV7-9,few,.,TGTGCCAGCAGCTTAGCGTCCGGGGACAATCAGCCCCAGCATTTT,CASSLASGDNQPQHF
TRBJ2-7,TRBV6-5,.,TRBD1,TGTGCCAGCAGGAGAAGTCCGGGACAGGGTTACGAGCAGTACTTC,CASRRSPGQGYEQYF
TRBJ1-4,TRBV3-1/TRBV3-2,.,TRBD1,TGTGCCAGCAGCCCCCCGACAGGGGAATCACCTAATGAAAAACTGTTTTTT,CASSPPTGESPNEKLFF
TRBJ1-4,TRBV4-1,.,TRBD1,TGCGCCAGCAGCCAGTCCGGGACAGGGTACGAAAAACTGTTTTTT,CASSQSGTGYEKLFF
TRBJ1-2,TRBV28,.,TRBD1,TGTGCCAGCAGTCCGGGGGACAGGGGGCAGGTTAATGGCTACACCTTC,CASSPGDRGQVNGYTF
TRBJ2-7,TRBV6-6,.,TRBD2,TGTGCCAGCAGTCGGACTAGATCGAACGAGCAGTACTTC,CASSRTRSNEQYF
TRBJ2-7,TRBV29-1,.,.,TGCAGCGCACAGGACCTCTCCTACGAGCAGTACTTC,CSAQDLSYEQYF
TRBJ2-7,TRBV28,once,TRBD1,TGTGCCAGCAGTTTCGTACAGGGGTTCTACGAGCAGTACTTC,CASSFVQGFYEQYF
TRBJ2-5,TRBV5-4,.,.,TGTGCCAGCAGAAATTGGGCAGGACAAGAGACCCAGTACTTC,CASRNWAGQETQYF
TRBJ2-7,TRBV18,.,TRBD1,TGTGCCAGCTCACCGGGGGACAGGCACTCCTACGAGCAGTACTTC,CASSPGDRHSYEQYF
TRBJ1-1,TRBV6-5,.,.,TGTGCCAGCAGTTACAGGGGAATGAACACTGAAGCTTTCTTT,CASSYRGMNTEAFF
TRBJ1-2,TRBV28,.,.,TGTGCCAGCAGTTCCACAGGGTTCCCCTATGGCTACACCTTC,CASSSTGFPYGYTF
TRBJ1-4,TRBV19,few,.,TGTGCCAGCACAGGGTCCCGACATGAAAAACTGTTTTTT,CASTGSRHEKLFF
TRBJ1-5,TRBV19,.,.,TGTGCCAGTAGTATCTCACGAGGTCAGCCCCAGCATTTT,CASSISRGQPQHF
TRBJ2-1,TRBV24-1,.,TRBD2,TGTGCCACCGGAACGGCGGGAGGGCCGAAGAATGAGCAGTTCTTC,CATGTAGGPKNEQFF
TRBJ1-2,TRBV7-9,.,TRBD1,TGTGCCAGCAGCCCTAGACAGGGGGCCGATGGCTACACCTTC,CASSPRQGADGYTF
TRBJ2-7,TRBV30,.,TRBD2,TGTGCTCGCGGAAATAGCGGGAGAGGGGGATACGAGCAGTACTTC,CARGNSGRGGYEQYF
TRBJ1-2,TRBV19,once,.,TGTGCCAGTAGGGGGGGAGTGAACCCCTGGGGCTACACCTTC,CASRGGVNPWGYTF
TRBJ2-5,TRBV5-1,.,.,TGCGCCAGCAGCACGGAGCAAGAGACCCAGTACTTC,CASSTEQETQYF
TRBJ2-7,TRBV7-9,.,TRBD2,TGTGCCAGCAGCGCCCCAGGGGGGGCTAGCGGGAGAGGGACCTACGAGCAGTACTTC,CASSAPGGASGRGTYEQYF
TRBJ1-2,TRBV6-5,few,.,TGTGCCAGCAATTCGGGGGGGTATGGCTACACCTTC,CASNSGGYGYTF
TRBJ2-7,TRBV28,.,TRBD2,TGTGCCAGCAGAACACTAGCGGGAGGGCCTCGAGAGCAGTACTTC,CASRTLAGGPREQYF
TRBJ2-1,TRBV9,few,TRBD2,TGTGCCAGCAGCGCCGGACTAGCGGGAGGACGGAATGAGCAGTTCTTC,CASSAGLAGGRNEQFF
TRBJ1-2,TRBV4-3,.,.,TGCGCCAGCAGCCCCAGGGTTAACTATGGCTACACCTTC,CASSPRVNYGYTF
TRBJ2-1,TRBV23-1,.,.,TGCGCCAGCAGCCAGAAATTTATCAGGGGCGCGGGTGATCTCAATGAGCAGTTCTTC,CASSQKFIRGAGDLNEQFF
TRBJ2-7,TRBV9,.,TRBD1,TGTGCCAGCAGCCCTACAGGGGTGAGCTCCTACGAGCAGTACTTC,CASSPTGVSSYEQYF
TRBJ2-7,TRBV13,.,.,TGTGCCAGCAGGGATAGAGGAGGGGGCGCCTACGAGCAGTACTTC,CASRDRGGGAYEQYF
TRBJ1-2,TRBV5-4,.,TRBD1,TGTGCCAGCAGGCTACAGGGGTACTATGGCTACACCTTC,CASRLQGYYGYTF
TRBJ2-2,TRBV7-6,.,.,TGTGCCAGCAGCACACGGAACACCGGGGAGCTGTTTTTT,CASSTRNTGELFF
TRBJ2-2,TRBV4-2,.,.,TGTGCCAGCAGCCAAGATCCTGCGGGTTTACCGAACACCGGGGAGCTGTTTTTT,CASSQDPAGLPNTGELFF
TRBJ2-7,TRBV13,.,.,TGTGCCAGCAGTCCTCGTAGCGACTACGAGCAGTACTTC,CASSPRSDYEQYF
TRBJ2-1,TRBV27,.,TRBD2,TGTGCCAGCAGTTTTCTAGCGGGGTCACGGGATGAGCAGTTCTTC,CASSFLAGSRDEQFF
TRBJ1-4,TRBV27,.,.,TGTGCCAGCAGCTATAGCACAGGGAGAACTAATGAAAAACTGTTTTTT,CASSYSTGRTNEKLFF
TRBJ2-2,TRBV4-1,.,.,TGCGCCAGCAGCCAAGAAAGGGGGAGGGGCACCGGGGAGCTGTTTTTT,CASSQERGRGTGELFF
TRBJ2-3,TRBV7-2,.,TRBD1,TGTGCCAGCAGCTCGCACCCAGGACAGGGGCGGACAGATACGCAGTATTTT,CASSSHPGQGRTDTQYF
TRBJ1-3,TRBV7-2,.,.,TGTGCCAGCAGCTTAGTTTTTGGCGGATCCTCTGGAAACACCATATATTTT,CASSLVFGGSSGNTIYF
TRBJ2-5,TRBV5-1,.,TRBD1,TGCGCCAGCACGATGGTGGCCGGACAGGGGGGATCAGAGACCCAGTACTTC,CASTMVAGQGGSETQYF
TRBJ1-1,TRBV6-2/TRBV6-3,.,.,TGTGCCAGCAGTTATATCGCAGGGGCGAACACTGAAGCTTTCTTT,CASSYIAGANTEAFF
TRBJ1-1,TRBV5-1,.,.,TGCGCCAGCAGCTTGGCCGGGAACACTGAAGCTTTCTTT,CASSLAGNTEAFF
TRBJ2-2,TRBV9,.,.,TGTGCCAGCAGCACCGGAGGGGGGGCAAGGGCCGGGGAGCTGTTTTTT,CASSTGGGARAGELFF
TRBJ2-3,TRBV6-5,.,.,TGTGCCAGCAGTTACTCCGAGGGTACGCAGTATTTT,CASSYSEGTQYF
TRBJ1-5,TRBV19,.,.,TGTGCCAGTAGTTGGGCCAACAATCAGCCCCAGCATTTT,CASSWANNQPQHF
TRBJ2-1,TRBV6-4,.,.,TGTGCCAGCAGTGACCCGGGGACTCATGAAGAGCAGTTCTTC,CASSDPGTHEEQFF
TRBJ1-1,TRBV9,once,.,TGTGCCAGCAGCGTGAACCCAGGGCTGGGGAACACTGAAGCTTTCTTT,CASSVNPGLGNTEAFF
TRBJ2-7,TRBV21-1,.,.,TGTGCCATATACAGGAACGAGCAGTACTTC,CAIYRNEQYF
TRBJ2-7,TRBV11-3,.,.,TGTGCCAGCAGCTTAGCGAAGAGGTCGTACTACGAGCAGTACTTC,CASSLAKRSYYEQYF
TRBJ2-1,TRBV10-3,few,TRBD2,TGTGCCATCAGTGAATCCCTTAGCGGGAGGTCCTACAATGAGCAGTTCTTC,CAISESLSGRSYNEQFF
TRBJ2-1,TRBV28,.,TRBD1,TGTGCCAGCAGTGAGCTTGACAGGGTACAGTTCTTC,CASSELDRVQFF
TRBJ1-2,TRBV28,once,.,TGTGCCAGCAGTCCATCTGCCGGCTATGGCTACACCTTC,CASSPSAGYGYTF
TRBJ2-7,TRBV2,few,.,TGTGCCAGCAGTGAACGACAGACCTACGAGCAGTACTTC,CASSERQTYEQYF
TRBJ2-7,TRBV28,once,.,TGTGCCAGCAGTCTTGGAGGGCCCCACTACGAGCAGTACTTC,CASSLGGPHYEQYF